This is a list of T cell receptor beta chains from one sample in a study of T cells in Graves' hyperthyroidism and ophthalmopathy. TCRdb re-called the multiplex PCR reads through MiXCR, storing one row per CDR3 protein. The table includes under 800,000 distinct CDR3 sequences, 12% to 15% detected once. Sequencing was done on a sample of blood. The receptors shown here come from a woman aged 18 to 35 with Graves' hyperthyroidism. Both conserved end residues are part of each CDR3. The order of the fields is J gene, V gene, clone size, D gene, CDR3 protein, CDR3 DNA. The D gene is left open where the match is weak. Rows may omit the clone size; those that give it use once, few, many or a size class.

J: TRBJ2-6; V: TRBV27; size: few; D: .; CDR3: CASRNLWTDSSGANVLTF; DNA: TGTGCCAGCAGGAATCTTTGGACGGACTCCTCTGGGGCCAACGTCCTGACTTTC
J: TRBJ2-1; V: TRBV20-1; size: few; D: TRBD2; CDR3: CSARTGTSFIRSNEQFF; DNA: TGCAGTGCTAGAACCGGGACTAGTTTCATTCGCAGCAATGAGCAGTTCTTC
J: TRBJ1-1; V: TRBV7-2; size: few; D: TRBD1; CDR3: CASSPQAGGTEAFF; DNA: TGTGCCAGCAGCCCCCAAGCAGGGGGGACTGAAGCTTTCTTT
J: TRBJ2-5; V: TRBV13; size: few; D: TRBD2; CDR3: CASSGPSSGTQETQYF; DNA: TGTGCCAGCAGCGGACCTTCTAGCGGCACCCAAGAGACCCAGTACTTC
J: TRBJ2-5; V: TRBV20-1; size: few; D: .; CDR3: CSASLKTQYF; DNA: TGCAGTGCTAGTTTGAAGACCCAGTACTTC
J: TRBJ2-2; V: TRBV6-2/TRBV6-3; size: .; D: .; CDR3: CASSYSMGAGELFF; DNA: TGTGCCAGCAGTTACTCGATGGGGGCCGGGGAGCTGTTTTTT
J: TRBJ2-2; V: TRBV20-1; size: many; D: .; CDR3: CSARSTGNTGELFF; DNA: TGCAGTGCTAGATCGACGGGCAACACCGGGGAGCTGTTTTTT
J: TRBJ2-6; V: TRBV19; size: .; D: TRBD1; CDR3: CASSISGQGASNVLTF; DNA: TGTGCCAGTAGTATCTCCGGACAGGGGGCTTCCAACGTCCTGACTTTC
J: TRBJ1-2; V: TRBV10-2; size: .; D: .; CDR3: CASSDGLYGYTF; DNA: TGCGCCAGCAGTGACGGTTTATATGGCTACACCTTC
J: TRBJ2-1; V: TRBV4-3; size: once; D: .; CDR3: CASSQDRGLTYNEQFF; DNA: TGCGCCAGCAGCCAAGACCGGGGGCTCACCTACAATGAGCAGTTCTTC
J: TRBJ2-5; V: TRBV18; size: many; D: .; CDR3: CASSPSEQETQYF; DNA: TGTGCCAGCTCACCCAGCGAGCAGGAGACCCAGTACTTC
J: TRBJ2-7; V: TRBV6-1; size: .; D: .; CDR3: CASTVRGALYEQYF; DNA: TGTGCCAGCACCGTTCGCGGTGCGCTCTACGAGCAGTACTTC
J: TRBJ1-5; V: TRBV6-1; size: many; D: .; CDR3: CASSQDLRTQPQHF; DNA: TGTGCCAGCAGTCAAGACCTGCGGACACAGCCCCAGCATTTT
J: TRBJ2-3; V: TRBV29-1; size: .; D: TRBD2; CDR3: CSVELGLAGGDTQYF; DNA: TGCAGCGTTGAGTTGGGACTAGCGGGAGGGGATACGCAGTATTTT
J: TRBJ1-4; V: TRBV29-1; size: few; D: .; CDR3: CSVVSGEEKLFF; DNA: TGCAGCGTTGTTTCGGGGGAGGAAAAACTGTTTTTT
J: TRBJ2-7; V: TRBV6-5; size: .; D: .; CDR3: CASSYSISAPGAYEQYF; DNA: TGTGCCAGCAGTTACTCGATATCTGCTCCGGGGGCCTACGAGCAGTACTTC
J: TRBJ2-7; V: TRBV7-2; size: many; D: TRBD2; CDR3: CASSLAPFGRETPYEQYF; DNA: TGTGCCAGCAGCTTAGCGCCATTTGGGCGGGAGACCCCCTACGAGCAGTACTTC
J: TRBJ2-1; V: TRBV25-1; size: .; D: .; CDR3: CASSETPNEQFF; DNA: TGTGCCAGCAGTGAAACCCCAAATGAGCAGTTCTTC
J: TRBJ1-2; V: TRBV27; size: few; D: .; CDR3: CASSSQESNYGYTF; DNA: TGTGCCAGCAGTTCTCAGGAGTCTAACTATGGCTACACCTTC
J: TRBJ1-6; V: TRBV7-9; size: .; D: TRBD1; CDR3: CASSTQGGYNSPLHF; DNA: TGTGCCAGCAGCACACAGGGGGGGTATAATTCACCCCTCCACTTT
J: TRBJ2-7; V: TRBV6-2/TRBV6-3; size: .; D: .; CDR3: CASSYTNSLSYEQYF; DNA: TGTGCCAGCAGTTACACCAACAGCCTCTCTTACGAGCAGTACTTC
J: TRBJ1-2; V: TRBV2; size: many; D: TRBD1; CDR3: CASSPGTGGFGYTF; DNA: TGTGCCAGCAGCCCCGGGACAGGGGGTTTCGGCTACACCTTC
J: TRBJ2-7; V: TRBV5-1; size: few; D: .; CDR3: CASSLGRDGSSYEQYF; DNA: TGCGCCAGCAGCTTGGGGCGGGACGGCAGCTCCTACGAGCAGTACTTC
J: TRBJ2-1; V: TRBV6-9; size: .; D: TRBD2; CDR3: CASSPQTAGTSVWDEQFF; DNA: TGCGCCAGCAGCCCTCAAACCGCCGGGACTAGCGTATGGGATGAGCAGTTCTTC
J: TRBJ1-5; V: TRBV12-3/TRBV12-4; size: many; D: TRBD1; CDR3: CASRGDRGVDSNQPQHF; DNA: TGTGCCAGCAGGGGAGACAGGGGAGTGGATAGCAATCAGCCCCAGCATTTT
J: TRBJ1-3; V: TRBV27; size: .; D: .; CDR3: CASKNPSVGTIYF; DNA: TGTGCCAGCAAAAACCCCTCTGTGGGCACCATATATTTT